Listed here is a single TCR beta chain. Its antigen is unidentified. This record belongs to a study of T cell responses to AZD1222 COVID-19 vaccine. Assay used: immunoSEQ multiplex PCR; TCRdb lists only in-frame clones, some missing. The table shows roughly 93,000 clones, with over 85% occurring only once. General study results and limits: Just five to seven people given AZD1222 tested seropositive at baseline. Nearly half of the spike-specific TCRs reportedly recognize variant regions that carry no mutations. In a largely white British group with more females than males, clonal diversity was possibly underestimated.

In germline, CDR1 is MNHEY, CDR2 SMNVEV (reference sequence). This CDR3 contains 15 residues. Germline trimming cut 0 bases from V and 5 bases from J; bases unmatched to any gene: 2. Here the sequenced sample was peripheral blood, taken 28 days after the second AZD1222 dose. The TCR originated in an adult who received the AZD1222 COVID-19 vaccine. The J gene is TRBJ1-4, the V gene TRBV27, with 8 bases lining up with TRBD1. The CDR3: CASSLSTGANEKLFF. The CDR3, as DNA: TGTGCCAGCAGTTTATCGACAGGGGCGAATGAAAAACTGTTTTTT. The full variable domain, in which reference TRBV27 and TRBJ1-4 provide the parts outside the CDR3, is EAQVTQNPRYLITVTGKKLTVTCSQNMNHEYMSWYRQDPGLGLRQIYYSMNVEVTDKGDVPEGYKVSRKEKRNFPLILESPSPNQTSLYFCASSLSTGANEKLFFGSGTQLSVL.